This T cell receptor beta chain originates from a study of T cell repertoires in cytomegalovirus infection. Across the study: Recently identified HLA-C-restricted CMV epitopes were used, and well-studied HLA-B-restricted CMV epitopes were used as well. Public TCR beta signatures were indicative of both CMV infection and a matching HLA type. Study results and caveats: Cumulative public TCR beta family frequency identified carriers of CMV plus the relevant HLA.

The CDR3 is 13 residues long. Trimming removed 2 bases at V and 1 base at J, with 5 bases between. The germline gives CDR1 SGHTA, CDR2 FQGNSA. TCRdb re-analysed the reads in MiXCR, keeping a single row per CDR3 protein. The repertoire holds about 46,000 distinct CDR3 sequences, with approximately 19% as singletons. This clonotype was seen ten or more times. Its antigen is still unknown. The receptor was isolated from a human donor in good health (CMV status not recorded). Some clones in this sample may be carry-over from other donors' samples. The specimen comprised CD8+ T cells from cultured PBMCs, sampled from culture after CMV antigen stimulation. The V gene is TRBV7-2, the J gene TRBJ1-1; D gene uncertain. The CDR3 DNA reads TGTGCCAGCAGCTTAAATAGGAACACTGAAGCTTTCTTT. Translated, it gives CASSLNRNTEAFF. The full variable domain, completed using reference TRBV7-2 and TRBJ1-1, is GAGVSQSPSNKVTEKGKDVELRCDPISGHTALYWYRQSLGQGLEFLIYFQGNSAPDKSGLPSDRFSAERTGGSVSTLTIQRTQQEDSAVYLCASSLNRNTEAFFGQGTRLTVV.